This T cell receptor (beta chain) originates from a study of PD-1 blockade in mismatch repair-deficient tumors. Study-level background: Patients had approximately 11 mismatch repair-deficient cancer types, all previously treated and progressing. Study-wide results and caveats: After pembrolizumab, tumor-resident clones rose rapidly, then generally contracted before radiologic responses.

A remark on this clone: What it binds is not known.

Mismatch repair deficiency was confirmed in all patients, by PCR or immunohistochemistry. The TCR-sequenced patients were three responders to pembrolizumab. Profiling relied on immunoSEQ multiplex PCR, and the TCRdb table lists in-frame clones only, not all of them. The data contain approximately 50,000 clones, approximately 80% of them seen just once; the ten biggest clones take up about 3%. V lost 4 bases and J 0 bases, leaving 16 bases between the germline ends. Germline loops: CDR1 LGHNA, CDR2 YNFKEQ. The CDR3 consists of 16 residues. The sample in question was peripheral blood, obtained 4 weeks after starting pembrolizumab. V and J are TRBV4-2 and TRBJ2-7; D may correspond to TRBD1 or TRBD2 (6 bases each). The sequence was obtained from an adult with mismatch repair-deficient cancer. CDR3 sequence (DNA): TGTGCCAGCAGCCCGCCTTCGGGGGCCGGCTCCTACGAGCAGTACTTC. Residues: CASSPPSGAGSYEQYF.